This record concerns one T cell receptor beta chain sequence. Its antigen remains unidentified. In making TCR cDNA, 5'RACE template switching added a universal primer site and UMIs to it. TCRdb analysed the 5' RACE reads with MiXCR anew, one entry per CDR3 protein. Of roughly 520,000 distinct CDR3 sequences in the sample, about a fifth were seen once. CDR3 length equals 16 residues. V was cut by 2 bases and J by 0 bases, with 13 bases left in between. The data derive from a study of T cells after yellow fever vaccination. Overall study results and limits: FACS-sorted repertoires might harbor abundant contaminating clonotypes from the bulk population. Reappearance after the booster was seen for most primary-vaccination clones, at 96% CD4 and about 90% CD8. Faster peaking, at day 5 versus 15, marked a secondary response that was weaker.

This receptor was obtained from a man aged 18 to 35 who received the YFV17D yellow fever vaccine. The V call is TRBV12-3 or TRBV12-4, the J call TRBJ2-5; no reliable D call. The source material was PBMCs, sampled roughly 20 days after the first yellow fever vaccination. The DNA for the CDR3 is TGTGCCAGCAGTTTAAGGGCTGGGCCTTACCAAGAGACCCAGTACTTC. This encodes CASSLRAGPYQETQYF.